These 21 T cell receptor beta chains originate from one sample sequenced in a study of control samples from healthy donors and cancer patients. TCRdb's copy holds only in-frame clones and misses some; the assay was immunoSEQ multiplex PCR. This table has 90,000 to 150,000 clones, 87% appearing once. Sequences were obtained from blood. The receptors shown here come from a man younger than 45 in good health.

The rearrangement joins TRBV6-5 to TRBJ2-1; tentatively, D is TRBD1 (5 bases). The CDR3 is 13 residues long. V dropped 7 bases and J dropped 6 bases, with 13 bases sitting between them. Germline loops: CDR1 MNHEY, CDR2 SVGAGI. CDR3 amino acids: CASTLTDTNEQFF. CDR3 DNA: TGTGCCAGCACCTTGACAGATACCAATGAGCAGTTCTTC.

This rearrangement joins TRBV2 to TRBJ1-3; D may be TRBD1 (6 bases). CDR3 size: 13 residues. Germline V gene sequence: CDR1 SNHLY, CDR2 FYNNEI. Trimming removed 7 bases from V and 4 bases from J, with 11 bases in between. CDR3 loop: CASKGGSGNTIYF. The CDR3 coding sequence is TGTGCCAGCAAGGGGGGGTCCGGAAACACCATATATTTT.

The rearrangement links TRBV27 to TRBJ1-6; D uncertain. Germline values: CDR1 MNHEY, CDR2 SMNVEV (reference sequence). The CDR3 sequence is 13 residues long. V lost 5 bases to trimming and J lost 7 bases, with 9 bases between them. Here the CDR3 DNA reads TGTGCCAGCAGTCTTGGACGAAATTCACCCCTCCACTTT. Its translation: CASSLGRNSPLHF.

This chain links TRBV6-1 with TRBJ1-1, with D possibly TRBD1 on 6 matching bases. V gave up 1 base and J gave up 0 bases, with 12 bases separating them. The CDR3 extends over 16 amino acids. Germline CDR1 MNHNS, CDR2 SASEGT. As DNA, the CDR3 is TGTGCCAGCAGTGAAGGAGGGAACAGGGTGAACACTGAAGCTTTCTTT. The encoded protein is CASSEGGNRVNTEAFF.

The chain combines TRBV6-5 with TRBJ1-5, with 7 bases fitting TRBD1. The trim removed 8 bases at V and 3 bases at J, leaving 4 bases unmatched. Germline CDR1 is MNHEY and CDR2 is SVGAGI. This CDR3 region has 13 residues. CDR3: CASRTGHNQPQHF. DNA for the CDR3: TGTGCCAGCCGGACAGGACACAATCAGCCCCAGCATTTT.

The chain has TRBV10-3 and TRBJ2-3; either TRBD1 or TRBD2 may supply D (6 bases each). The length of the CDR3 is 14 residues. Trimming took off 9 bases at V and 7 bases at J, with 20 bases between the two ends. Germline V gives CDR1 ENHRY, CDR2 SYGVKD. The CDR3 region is CAIRSGGGGNTQYF. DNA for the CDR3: TGTGCCATTCGGAGCGGCGGAGGGGGGAATACGCAGTATTTT.

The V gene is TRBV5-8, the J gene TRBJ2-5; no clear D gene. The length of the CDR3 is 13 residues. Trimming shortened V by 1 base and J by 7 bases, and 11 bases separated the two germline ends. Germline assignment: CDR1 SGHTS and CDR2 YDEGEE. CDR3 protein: CASSLRFSGTQYF. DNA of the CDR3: TGTGCCAGCAGCTTGAGGTTCTCCGGGACCCAGTACTTC.

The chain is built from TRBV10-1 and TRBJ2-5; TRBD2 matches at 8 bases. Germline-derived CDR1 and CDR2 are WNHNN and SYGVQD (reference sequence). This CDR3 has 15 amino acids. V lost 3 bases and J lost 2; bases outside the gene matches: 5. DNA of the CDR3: TGCGCCAGCAGTGAACTGGCGGGGGGACAAGAGACCCAGTACTTC. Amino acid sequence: CASSELAGGQETQYF.

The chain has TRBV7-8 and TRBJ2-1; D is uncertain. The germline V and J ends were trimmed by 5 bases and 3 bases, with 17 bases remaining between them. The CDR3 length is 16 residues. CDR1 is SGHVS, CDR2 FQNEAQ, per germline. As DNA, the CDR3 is TGTGCCAGCAGCCCCCGACTGGAGAGCCTCTACAATGAGCAGTTCTTC. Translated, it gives CASSPRLESLYNEQFF.

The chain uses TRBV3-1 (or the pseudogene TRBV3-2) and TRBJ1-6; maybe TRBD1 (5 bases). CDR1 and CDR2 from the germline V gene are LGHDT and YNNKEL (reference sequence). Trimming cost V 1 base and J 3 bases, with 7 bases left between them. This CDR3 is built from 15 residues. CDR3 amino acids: CASSQGGGYNSPLHF. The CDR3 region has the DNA TGTGCCAGCAGCCAAGGGGGGGGCTATAATTCACCCCTCCACTTT.

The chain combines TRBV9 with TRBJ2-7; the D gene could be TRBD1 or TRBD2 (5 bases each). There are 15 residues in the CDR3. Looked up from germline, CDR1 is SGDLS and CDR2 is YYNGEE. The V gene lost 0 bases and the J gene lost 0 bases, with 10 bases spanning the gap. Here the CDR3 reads CASSVDGTNSYEQYF. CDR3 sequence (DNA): TGTGCCAGCAGCGTAGACGGGACGAACTCCTACGAGCAGTACTTC.

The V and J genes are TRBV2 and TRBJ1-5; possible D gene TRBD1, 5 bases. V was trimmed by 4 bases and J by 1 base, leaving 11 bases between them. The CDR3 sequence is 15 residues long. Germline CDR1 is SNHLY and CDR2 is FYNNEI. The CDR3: CASSATEGSNQPQHF. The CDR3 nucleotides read TGTGCCAGCAGTGCGACGGAGGGGAGCAATCAGCCCCAGCATTTT.

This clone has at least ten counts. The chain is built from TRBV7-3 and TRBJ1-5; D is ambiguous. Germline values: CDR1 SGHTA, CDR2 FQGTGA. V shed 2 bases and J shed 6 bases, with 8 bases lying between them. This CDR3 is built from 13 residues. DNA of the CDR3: TGTGCCAGCAGCTTAGGGCCCGGTCAGCCCCAGCATTTT. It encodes CASSLGPGQPQHF.

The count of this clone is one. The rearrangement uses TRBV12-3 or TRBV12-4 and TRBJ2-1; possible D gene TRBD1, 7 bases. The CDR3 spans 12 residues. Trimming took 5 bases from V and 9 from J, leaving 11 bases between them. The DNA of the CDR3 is TGTGCCAGCAGTGGGACAGCGGGTGAGCAGTTCTTC. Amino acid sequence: CASSGTAGEQFF.

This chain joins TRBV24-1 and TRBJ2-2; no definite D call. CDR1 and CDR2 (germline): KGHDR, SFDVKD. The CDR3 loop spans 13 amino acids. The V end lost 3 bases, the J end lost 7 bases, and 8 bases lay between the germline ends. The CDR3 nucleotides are TGTGCCACCAGTGATCCCCTCGGCGGGGAGCTGTTTTTT. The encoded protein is CATSDPLGGELFF.

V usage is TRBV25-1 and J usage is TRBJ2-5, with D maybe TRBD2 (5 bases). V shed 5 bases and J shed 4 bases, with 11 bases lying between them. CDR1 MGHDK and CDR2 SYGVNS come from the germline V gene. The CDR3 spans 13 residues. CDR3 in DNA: TGTGCCAGCAGTCGGGGAAATGGAGAGACCCAGTACTTC. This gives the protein CASSRGNGETQYF.

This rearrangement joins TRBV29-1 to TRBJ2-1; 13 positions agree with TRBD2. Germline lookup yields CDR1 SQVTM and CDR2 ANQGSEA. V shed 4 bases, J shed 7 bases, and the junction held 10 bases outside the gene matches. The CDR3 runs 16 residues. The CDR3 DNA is TGCAGCGTTGGAAAACATACTAGCGGGGGGGCAAATGAGCAGTTCTTC. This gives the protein CSVGKHTSGGANEQFF.

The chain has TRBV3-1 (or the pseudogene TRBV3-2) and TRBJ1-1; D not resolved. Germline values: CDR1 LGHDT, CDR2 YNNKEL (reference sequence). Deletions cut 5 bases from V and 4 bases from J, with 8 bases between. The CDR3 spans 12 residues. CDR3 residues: CASSFEGTEAFF. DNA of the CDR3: TGTGCCAGCAGCTTTGAGGGCACTGAAGCTTTCTTT.

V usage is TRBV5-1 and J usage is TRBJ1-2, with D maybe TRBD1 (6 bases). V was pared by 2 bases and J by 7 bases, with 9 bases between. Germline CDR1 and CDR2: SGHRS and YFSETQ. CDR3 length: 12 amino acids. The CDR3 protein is CASSFGGGGYTF. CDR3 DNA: TGCGCCAGCAGCTTCGGGGGCGGTGGCTACACCTTC. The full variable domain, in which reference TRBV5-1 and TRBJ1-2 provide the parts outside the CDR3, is KAGVTQTPRYLIKTRGQQVTLSCSPISGHRSVSWYQQTPGQGLQFLFEYFSETQRNKGNFPGRFSGRQFSNSRSEMNVSTLELGDSALYLCASSFGGGGYTFGSGTRLTVV.

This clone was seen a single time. CDR3 sequence reads: CASSVAPVGNYSPLHF. The CDR3 DNA sequence: TGTGCCAGCAGCGTAGCCCCGGTAGGAAATTATTCACCCCTCCACTTT. The chain recombines TRBV9 with TRBJ1-6; no reliable D call. Germline CDR1 and CDR2: SGDLS and YYNGEE. There are 16 residues in the CDR3. Trimming removed 0 bases at V and 8 bases at J, with 15 bases between. Combining the CDR3 with reference TRBV9 and TRBJ1-6 gives the whole variable domain DSGVTQTPKHLITATGQRVTLRCSPRSGDLSVYWYQQSLDQGLQFLIQYYNGEERAKGNILERFSAQQFPDLHSELNLSSLELGDSALYFCASSVAPVGNYSPLHFGNGTRLTVT.

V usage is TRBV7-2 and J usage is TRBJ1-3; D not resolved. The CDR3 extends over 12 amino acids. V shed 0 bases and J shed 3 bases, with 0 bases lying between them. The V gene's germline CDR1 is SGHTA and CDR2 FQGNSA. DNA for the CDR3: TGTGCCAGCAGCTTAGCTGGAAACACCATATATTTT. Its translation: CASSLAGNTIYF.